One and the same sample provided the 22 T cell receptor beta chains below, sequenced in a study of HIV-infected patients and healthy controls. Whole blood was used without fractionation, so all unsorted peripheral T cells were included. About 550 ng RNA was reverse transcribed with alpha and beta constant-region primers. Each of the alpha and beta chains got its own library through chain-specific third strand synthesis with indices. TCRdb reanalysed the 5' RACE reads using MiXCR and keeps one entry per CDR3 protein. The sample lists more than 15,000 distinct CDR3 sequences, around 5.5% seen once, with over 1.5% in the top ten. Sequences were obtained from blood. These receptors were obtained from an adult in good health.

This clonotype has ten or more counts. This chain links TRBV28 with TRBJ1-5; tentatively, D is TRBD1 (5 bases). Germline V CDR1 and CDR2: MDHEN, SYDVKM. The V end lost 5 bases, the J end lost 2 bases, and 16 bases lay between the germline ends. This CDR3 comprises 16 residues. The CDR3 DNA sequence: TGTGCCAGCAGTCCCGGGACCCGGGGGGGCAATCAGCCCCAGCATTTT. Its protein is CASSPGTRGGNQPQHF.

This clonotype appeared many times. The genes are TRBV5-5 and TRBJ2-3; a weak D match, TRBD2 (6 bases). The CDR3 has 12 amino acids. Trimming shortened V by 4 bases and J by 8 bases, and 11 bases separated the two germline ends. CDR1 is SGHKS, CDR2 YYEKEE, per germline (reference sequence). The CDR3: CASSPEGFTQYF. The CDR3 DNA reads TGTGCCAGCAGCCCGGAGGGTTTTACGCAGTATTTT.

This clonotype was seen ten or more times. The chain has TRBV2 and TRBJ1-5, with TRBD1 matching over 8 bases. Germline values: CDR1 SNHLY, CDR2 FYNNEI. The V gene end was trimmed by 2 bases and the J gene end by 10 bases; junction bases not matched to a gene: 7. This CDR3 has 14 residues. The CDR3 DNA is TGTGCCAGCAGTGAATCAGGGGGCGAATATCCCCAGCATTTT. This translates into CASSESGGEYPQHF.

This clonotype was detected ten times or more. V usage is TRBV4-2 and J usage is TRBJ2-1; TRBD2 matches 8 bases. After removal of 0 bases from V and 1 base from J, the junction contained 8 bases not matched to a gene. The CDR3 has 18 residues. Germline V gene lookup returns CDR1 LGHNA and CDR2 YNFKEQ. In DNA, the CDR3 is TGTGCCAGCAGCCAAGATGAGGGCGGGGGGCTGTCCTACAATGAGCAGTTCTTC. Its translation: CASSQDEGGGLSYNEQFF.

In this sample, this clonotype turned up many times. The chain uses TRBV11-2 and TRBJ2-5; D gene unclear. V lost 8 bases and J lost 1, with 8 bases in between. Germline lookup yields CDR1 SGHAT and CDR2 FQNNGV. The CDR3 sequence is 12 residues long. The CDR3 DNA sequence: TGTGCCAGCCGCTACTCCCAAGAGACCCAGTACTTC. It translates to CASRYSQETQYF. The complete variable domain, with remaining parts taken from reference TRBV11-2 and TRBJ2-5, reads EAGVAQSPRYKIIEKRQSVAFWCNPISGHATLYWYQQILGQGPKLLIQFQNNGVVDDSQLPKDRFSAERLKGVDSTLKIQPAKLEDSAVYLCASRYSQETQYFGPGTRLLVL.

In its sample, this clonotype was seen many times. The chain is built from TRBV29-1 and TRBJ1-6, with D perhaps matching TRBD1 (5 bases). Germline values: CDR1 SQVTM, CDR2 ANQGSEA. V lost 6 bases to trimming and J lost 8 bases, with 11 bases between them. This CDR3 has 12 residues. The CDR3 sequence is CSVGTRDSPLHF. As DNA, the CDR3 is TGCAGCGTGGGGACGCGGGATTCACCCCTCCACTTT.

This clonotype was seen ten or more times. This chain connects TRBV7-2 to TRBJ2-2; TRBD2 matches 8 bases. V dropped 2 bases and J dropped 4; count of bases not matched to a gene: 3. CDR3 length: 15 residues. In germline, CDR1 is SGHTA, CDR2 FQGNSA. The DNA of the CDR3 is TGTGCCAGCAGCTTAACACTAGCGGTCACCGGGGAGCTGTTTTTT. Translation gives CASSLTLAVTGELFF.

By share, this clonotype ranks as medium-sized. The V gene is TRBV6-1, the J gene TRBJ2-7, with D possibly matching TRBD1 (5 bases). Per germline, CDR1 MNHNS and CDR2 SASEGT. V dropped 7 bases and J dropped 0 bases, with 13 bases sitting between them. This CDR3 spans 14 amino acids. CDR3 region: CASKDTPSSYEQYF. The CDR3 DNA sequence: TGTGCCAGCAAGGACACCCCGAGCTCCTACGAGCAGTACTTC.

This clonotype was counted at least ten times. CDR3 loop: CASSEGLGTGYGYTF. Written as DNA, the CDR3 is TGTGCCAGCAGCGAGGGGTTGGGGACGGGATATGGCTACACCTTC. The V call is TRBV9, the J call TRBJ1-2; D is perhaps TRBD1 (5 bases). V dropped 3 bases and J dropped 5 bases, with 17 bases sitting between them. The germline gives CDR1 SGDLS, CDR2 YYNGEE. The length of the CDR3 is 15 residues.

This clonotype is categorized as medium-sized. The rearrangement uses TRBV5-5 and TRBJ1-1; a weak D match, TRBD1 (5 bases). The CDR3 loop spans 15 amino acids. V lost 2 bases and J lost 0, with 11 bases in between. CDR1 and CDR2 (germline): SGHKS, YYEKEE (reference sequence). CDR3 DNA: TGTGCCAGCAGCTTTTTGGAGGACATGAACACTGAAGCTTTCTTT. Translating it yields CASSFLEDMNTEAFF.

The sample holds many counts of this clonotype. Written as DNA, the CDR3 is TGTGCCAGCAGCCATCTAGACTCGCGCACAGATACGCAGTATTTT. Translating it yields CASSHLDSRTDTQYF. The genes are TRBV7-9 and TRBJ2-3, with unresolved D. V dropped 5 bases and J dropped 1 base, with 13 bases sitting between them. CDR1 is SEHNR and CDR2 is FQNEAQ in the germline V gene (reference sequence). The CDR3 contains 15 residues.

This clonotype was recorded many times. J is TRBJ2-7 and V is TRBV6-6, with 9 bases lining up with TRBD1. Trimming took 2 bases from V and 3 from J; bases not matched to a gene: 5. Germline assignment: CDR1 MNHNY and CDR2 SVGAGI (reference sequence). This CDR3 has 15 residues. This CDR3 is CASSYPGQGNYEQYF. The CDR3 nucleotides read TGTGCCAGCAGTTACCCCGGACAGGGGAACTACGAGCAGTACTTC.

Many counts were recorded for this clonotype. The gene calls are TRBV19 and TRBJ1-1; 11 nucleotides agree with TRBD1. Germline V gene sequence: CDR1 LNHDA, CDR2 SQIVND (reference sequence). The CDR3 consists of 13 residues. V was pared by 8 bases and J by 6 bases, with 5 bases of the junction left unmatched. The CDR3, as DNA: TGTGCCAGTGCGGACAGGGGGCTCTCTGAAGCTTTCTTT. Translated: CASADRGLSEAFF. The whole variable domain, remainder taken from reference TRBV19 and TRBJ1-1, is DGGITQSPKYLFRKEGQNVTLSCEQNLNHDAMYWYRQDPGQGLRLIYYSQIVNDFQKGDIAEGYSVSREKKESFPLTVTSAQKNPTAFYLCASADRGLSEAFFGQGTRLTVV.

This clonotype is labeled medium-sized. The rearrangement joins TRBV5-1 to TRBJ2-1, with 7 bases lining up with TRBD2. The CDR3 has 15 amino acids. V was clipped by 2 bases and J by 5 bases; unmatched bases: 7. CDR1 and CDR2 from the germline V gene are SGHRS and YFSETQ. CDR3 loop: CASSFLSSGDNEQFF. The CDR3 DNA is TGCGCCAGCAGCTTCTTGTCTAGCGGAGACAATGAGCAGTTCTTC.

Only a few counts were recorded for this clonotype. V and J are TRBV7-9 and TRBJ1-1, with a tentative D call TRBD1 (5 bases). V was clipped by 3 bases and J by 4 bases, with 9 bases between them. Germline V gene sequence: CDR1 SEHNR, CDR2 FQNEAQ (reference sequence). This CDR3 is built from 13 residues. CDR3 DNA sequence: TGTGCCAGCAGCTTCGTCCAGGGCACTGAAGCTTTCTTT. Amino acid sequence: CASSFVQGTEAFF.

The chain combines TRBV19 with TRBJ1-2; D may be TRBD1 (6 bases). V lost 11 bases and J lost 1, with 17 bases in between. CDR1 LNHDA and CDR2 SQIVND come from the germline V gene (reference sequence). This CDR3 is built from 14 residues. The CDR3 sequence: CAANPGALNYGYTF. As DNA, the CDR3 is TGTGCCGCGAACCCAGGGGCTCTTAACTATGGCTACACCTTC.

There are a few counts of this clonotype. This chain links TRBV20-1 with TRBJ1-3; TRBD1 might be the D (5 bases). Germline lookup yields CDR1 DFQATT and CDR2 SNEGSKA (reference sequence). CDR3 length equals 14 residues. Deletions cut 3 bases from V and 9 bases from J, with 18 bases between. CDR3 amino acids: CSASGGSYRGTIYF. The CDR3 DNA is TGCAGTGCTAGCGGGGGGTCCTACCGGGGCACCATATATTTT.

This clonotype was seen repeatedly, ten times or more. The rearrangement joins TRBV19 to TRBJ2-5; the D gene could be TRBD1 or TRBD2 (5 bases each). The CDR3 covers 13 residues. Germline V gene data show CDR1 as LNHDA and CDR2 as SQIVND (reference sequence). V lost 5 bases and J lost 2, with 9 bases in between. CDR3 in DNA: TGTGCCAGTAGTGGGGACGGTCAAGAGACCCAGTACTTC. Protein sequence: CASSGDGQETQYF.

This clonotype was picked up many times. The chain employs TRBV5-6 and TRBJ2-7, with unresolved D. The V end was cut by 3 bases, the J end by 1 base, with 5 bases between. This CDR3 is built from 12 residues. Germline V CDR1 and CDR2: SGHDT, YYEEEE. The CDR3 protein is CASSSSSYEQYF. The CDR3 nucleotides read TGTGCCAGCAGCTCGTCATCCTACGAGCAGTACTTC.

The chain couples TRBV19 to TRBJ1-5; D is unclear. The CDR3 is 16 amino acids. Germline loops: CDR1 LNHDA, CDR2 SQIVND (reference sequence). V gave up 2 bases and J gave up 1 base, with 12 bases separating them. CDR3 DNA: TGTGCCAGTAGTATACAGTCCGCGCGGAGCAATCAGCCCCAGCATTTT. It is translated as CASSIQSARSNQPQHF. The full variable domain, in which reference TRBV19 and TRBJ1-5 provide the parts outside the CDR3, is DGGITQSPKYLFRKEGQNVTLSCEQNLNHDAMYWYRQDPGQGLRLIYYSQIVNDFQKGDIAEGYSVSREKKESFPLTVTSAQKNPTAFYLCASSIQSARSNQPQHFGDGTRLSIL.

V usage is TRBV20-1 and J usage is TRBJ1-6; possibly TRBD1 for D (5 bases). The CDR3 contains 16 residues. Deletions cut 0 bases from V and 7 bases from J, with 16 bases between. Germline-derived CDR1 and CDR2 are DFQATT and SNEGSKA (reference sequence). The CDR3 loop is CSARDLSDPGNSPLHF. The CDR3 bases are TGCAGTGCTAGAGATCTGTCAGACCCAGGGAATTCACCCCTCCACTTT.

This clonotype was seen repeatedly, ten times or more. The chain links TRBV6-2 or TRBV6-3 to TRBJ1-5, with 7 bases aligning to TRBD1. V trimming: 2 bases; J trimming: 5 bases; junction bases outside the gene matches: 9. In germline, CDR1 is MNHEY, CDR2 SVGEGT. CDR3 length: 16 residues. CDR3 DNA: TGTGCCAGCAGTTACATCGTCCAGGGGGTAGATCAGCCCCAGCATTTT. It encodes CASSYIVQGVDQPQHF.